This note documents a single T cell receptor (beta chain) sequence. This sample stems from a study of blood T cell repertoires in COVID-19. Looking at the study overall: Researchers got acute and convalescent COVID-19 samples from the United States, Italy and Spain. From T cells, B-cell-depleted T cells, or PBMCs came the material, which was cDNA or gDNA.

Assay: immunoSEQ multiplex PCR; the TCRdb copy retains only in-frame clones and omits some. The data hold 150,000 or so clones, with approximately 80% observed a single time. The V gene lost 1 base and the J gene lost 1 base, with 14 bases spanning the gap. CDR1 LNHDA and CDR2 SQIVND come from the germline V gene (reference sequence). The CDR3 runs 17 residues. The receptor was isolated from a woman in her thirties or forties with active or convalescent COVID-19. The chain carries TRBV19 and TRBJ1-5; D remains unclear. The sequenced material came from peripheral blood. The chain's CDR3 is CASSIAPVRLSNQPQHF. Written as DNA, the CDR3 is TGTGCCAGTAGTATAGCCCCTGTGAGGCTAAGCAATCAGCCCCAGCATTTT.